The clone carrying this T cell receptor (beta chain) was found many times. This record belongs to a study of T cells after yellow fever vaccination. TCRdb redid the calling of the 5' RACE reads with MiXCR, one entry per CDR3 protein. The sample has approximately 34,000 distinct CDR3 sequences, more than 6.5% seen once. CDR1 is MNHEY and CDR2 is SVGEGT in the germline V gene. Trimming cost V 3 bases and J 1 base, with 6 bases left between them. This CDR3 contains 13 residues. The specimen was PBMCs, either bulk or a sorted T-cell subset (CD4+, CD8+, memory, or dextramer-sorted; not recorded which), collected on the day of the first yellow fever vaccination. The chain recombines TRBV6-2 or TRBV6-3 with TRBJ1-1; D not resolved. This clonotype was obtained from a man aged 18-30 years who received the YFV17D yellow fever vaccine. DNA of the CDR3: TGTGCCAGCAGTTATGGCGGGAACACTGAAGCTTTCTTT. Amino acid sequence: CASSYGGNTEAFF.